This TCR beta chain emerged from a study of T cell changes during pregnancy in multiple sclerosis. TCRdb's copy holds only in-frame clones and misses some; the assay was immunoSEQ multiplex PCR. The sample carries tens of thousands of clones, around 93% recorded once. The germline V gene has CDR1 SGDLS and CDR2 YYNGEE. The germline V and J ends were trimmed by 0 bases and 5 bases, with 12 bases remaining between them. The CDR3 has 14 residues. The receptor comes from a female donor with multiple sclerosis, enrolled in a pregnancy study. The chain employs TRBV9 and TRBJ2-7; D possibly corresponds to TRBD2 (6 bases). Specimen: CD8+ T cells from peripheral blood mononuclear cells, collected after pregnancy. In DNA, the CDR3 is TGTGCCAGCAGCGTAGGGAGGGTCGCTGACGAGCAGTACTTC. Amino acids: CASSVGRVADEQYF. Full variable domain (outside the CDR3, taken from reference TRBV9 and TRBJ2-7): DSGVTQTPKHLITATGQRVTLRCSPRSGDLSVYWYQQSLDQGLQFLIQYYNGEERAKGNILERFSAQQFPDLHSELNLSSLELGDSALYFCASSVGRVADEQYFGPGTRLTVT.